This is a list of T cell receptor beta chains from one sample in a study of CD8 T cells in Susac syndrome. TCRdb redid the calling of the immunoSEQ multiplex PCR reads with MiXCR, one entry per CDR3 protein. The sample holds approximately 160,000 distinct CDR3 sequences, roughly 94% seen once. The sequencing sample was made of CD4+ T cells from PBMCs. Every receptor here comes from a human donor with multiple sclerosis. Each CDR3 is given without its conserved first and last residue.

j_gene	v_gene	CDR3aa
TRBJ1-5	TRBV24-1	ATSDYTVNQPQH
TRBJ2-1	TRBV30	AWSSRVEQF
TRBJ2-5	TRBV9	ASSPQSERRGETQY
TRBJ1-2	TRBV24-1	ATSDTRGGDYGYT
TRBJ1-4	TRBV29-1	SVGQGGEKLF
TRBJ2-2	TRBV27	ASSGTRNTGELF
TRBJ1-2	TRBV7-9	ASSTGGGYGYT
TRBJ1-4	TRBV29-1	SAGATNEKLF
TRBJ1-5	TRBV12-3/TRBV12-4	ASSTGSRGRRPQPQH
TRBJ2-1	TRBV19	ASSIQSGSDEQF
TRBJ2-2	TRBV30	AWSVVGRGAGELF
TRBJ2-5	TRBV5-1	ASSSAGERRGETQY
TRBJ2-4	TRBV2	ASKAGNIQY
TRBJ1-5	TRBV18	ASSPDENQPQH
TRBJ1-1	TRBV15	ATTIEGSHGTEAF
TRBJ1-5	TRBV12-3/TRBV12-4	ASNEAGGNQPQH
TRBJ2-2	TRBV6-1	ASSGRQNTGELF
TRBJ2-7	TRBV12-3/TRBV12-4	ASRGFYEQY
TRBJ1-3	TRBV10-3	AISEGDRGNGNTIY
TRBJ1-1	TRBV6-5	ASSYSGTQAF
TRBJ2-6	TRBV5-6	ASSFGVAGANVLT
TRBJ1-3	TRBV5-1	ASSLGGGLYSGNTIY
TRBJ2-2	TRBV9	ASSPGDRDTKELF
TRBJ2-5	TRBV3-1	ASSASGRRQETQY
TRBJ1-1	TRBV11-2	ASSYRGRGTEAF
TRBJ1-1	TRBV5-4	ASSEPATMNTEAF